This passage covers 25 T cell receptor beta chains from one sample sequenced in a study of T cell responses to AZD1222 COVID-19 vaccine. TCRdb's table, derived via immunoSEQ multiplex PCR, lists solely in-frame clones and lacks some. This table holds 120,000 or so clones, 80% to 90% found once. Sequenced material: peripheral blood, taken on day 0 of MenACWY control vaccination. These receptors were obtained from an adult in good health.

The V call is TRBV6-5, the J call TRBJ1-1, with a weak D call TRBD1 (5 bases). This CDR3 region has 14 residues. Germline V gives CDR1 MNHEY, CDR2 SVGAGI. Trimming took off 5 bases at V and 0 bases at J, with 10 bases between the two ends. CDR3 region: CASSPRTLNTEAFF. Written as DNA, the CDR3 is TGTGCCAGCAGTCCCCGGACATTGAACACTGAAGCTTTCTTT.

This chain uses TRBV11-3 with TRBJ1-2; 9 bases match TRBD1. V dropped 1 base and J dropped 2; count of bases not matched to a gene: 2. Germline-derived CDR1 and CDR2 are SGHNT and YENEEA. CDR3 length: 15 residues. The CDR3 DNA sequence: TGTGCCAGCAGCTTAGTACAGGGGGCCAACTATGGCTACACCTTC. Translated: CASSLVQGANYGYTF.

The chain combines TRBV20-1 with TRBJ1-1; D not resolved. Trimming stripped 2 bases from V and 5 bases from J, with 6 bases between. CDR1 is DFQATT, CDR2 SNEGSKA, per germline (reference sequence). The CDR3 length is 11 residues. CDR3 sequence (DNA): TGCAGTGCTAGACGGGTAACTGAAGCTTTCTTT. Its protein product is CSARRVTEAFF.

The chain recombines TRBV28 with TRBJ1-1; D gene uncertain. The length of the CDR3 is 16 residues. The V gene's germline CDR1 is MDHEN and CDR2 SYDVKM. V lost 1 base, J lost 7 bases, and 19 bases lay in between. The CDR3, as DNA: TGTGCCAGCAGTTTATCCCCTCCGAGCGGCTGGGGTGAAGCTTTCTTT. This translates into CASSLSPPSGWGEAFF. Filled out from reference TRBV28 and TRBJ1-1, the complete variable domain reads DVKVTQSSRYLVKRTGEKVFLECVQDMDHENMFWYRQDPGLGLRLIYFSYDVKMKEKGDIPEGYSVSREKKERFSLILESASTNQTSMYLCASSLSPPSGWGEAFFGQGTRLTVV.

V gene TRBV3-1 (or the pseudogene TRBV3-2) combines with J gene TRBJ2-1; a weak D match, TRBD2 (6 bases). The CDR3 runs 16 residues. V was shortened by 5 bases and J by 2 bases, with 16 bases between the two germline ends. CDR1 and CDR2 from the germline V gene are LGHDT and YNNKEL (reference sequence). CDR3 sequence reads: CASSSQLASAYNEQFF. The CDR3 bases are TGTGCCAGCAGCTCACAACTAGCTAGTGCCTACAATGAGCAGTTCTTC.

This clone was counted a single time. The V gene is TRBV28, the J gene TRBJ1-2, with D hard to call. The CDR3 spans 13 residues. Between the trimmed V and J ends, which lost 5 bases and 3 bases, there was a span of 10 bases. The germline V gene has CDR1 MDHEN and CDR2 SYDVKM. CDR3: CASSADRDYGYTF. The CDR3 DNA reads as TGTGCCAGCAGTGCTGATAGGGACTATGGCTACACCTTC.

CDR3 DNA: TGCGCCAGCAGCCAAGAATCGGCGGGGCTAGCCGATGAGCAGTTCTTC. Translation: CASSQESAGLADEQFF. The chain is built from TRBV4-3 and TRBJ2-1; TRBD2 is a possible D gene (6 bases). This CDR3 is 16 amino acids long. V was cut by 0 bases and J by 8 bases, with 17 bases left in between. In germline, CDR1 is LGHNA, CDR2 YSLEER.

The chain recombines TRBV27 with TRBJ1-1, with D possibly matching TRBD1 (5 bases). CDR1 is MNHEY and CDR2 is SMNVEV in the germline V gene (reference sequence). This CDR3 region has 14 residues. The V gene lost 5 bases and the J gene lost 0 bases, with 10 bases spanning the gap. In DNA form, the CDR3 reads TGTGCCAGCAGTGGGACGTGGGTGAACACTGAAGCTTTCTTT. It specifies CASSGTWVNTEAFF.

The V gene is TRBV5-5, the J gene TRBJ1-1; no clear D. V was cut by 1 base and J by 2 bases, with 9 bases left in between. Germline CDR1 SGHKS, CDR2 YYEKEE (reference sequence). The CDR3 runs 14 residues. CDR3 loop: CASSLRRANTEAFF. For the CDR3, the DNA is TGTGCCAGCAGCTTGCGACGGGCAAACACTGAAGCTTTCTTT. Full variable domain (rest looked up from reference TRBV5-5 and TRBJ1-1): DAGVTQSPTHLIKTRGQQVTLRCSPISGHKSVSWYQQVLGQGPQFIFQYYEKEERGRGNFPDRFSARQFPNYSSELNVNALLLGDSALYLCASSLRRANTEAFFGQGTRLTVV.

The chain carries TRBV10-3 and TRBJ1-2; 7 bases align to TRBD1. This CDR3 has 12 amino acids. Per germline, CDR1 ENHRY and CDR2 SYGVKD. V lost 2 bases to trimming and J lost 7 bases; unmatched junction nucleotides: 1. The CDR3 reads CAISETGVGYTF. In DNA form, the CDR3 reads TGTGCCATCAGTGAGACAGGGGTTGGCTACACCTTC.

The V gene is TRBV6-5, the J gene TRBJ2-7; 7 nucleotides match TRBD1. CDR3 length: 14 amino acids. Per the germline V gene, CDR1 is MNHEY and CDR2 is SVGAGI. Trimming cost V 6 bases and J 6 bases; bases outside gene matches: 11. The CDR3 reads CASSPLTGRGEQYF. CDR3 nucleotides: TGTGCCAGCAGCCCCCTGACAGGGCGCGGCGAGCAGTACTTC.

The chain employs TRBV5-1 and TRBJ2-7; D is uncertain. The CDR3 has 14 amino acids. V was pared by 7 bases and J by 1 base, with 15 bases between. In germline, CDR1 is SGHRS, CDR2 YFSETQ. CDR3 DNA: TGCGCCAGCGCGGTTGGGGTGTTGTCCTACGAGCAGTACTTC. Its protein product is CASAVGVLSYEQYF.

The chain has TRBV6-5 and TRBJ2-3, with 10 positions matching TRBD2. V dropped 2 bases and J dropped 2; count of bases not matched to a gene: 4. Germline values: CDR1 MNHEY, CDR2 SVGAGI. The length of the CDR3 is 16 residues. The CDR3 region has the DNA TGTGCCAGCAGTTACGGACTAGCGGAGACCACAGATACGCAGTATTTT. It specifies CASSYGLAETTDTQYF.

The V call is TRBV9, the J call TRBJ2-7, with D uncertain. Trimming removed 1 base from V and 3 bases from J, with 14 bases in between. The CDR3 is 15 amino acids. The germline CDR1 and CDR2 sequences are SGDLS and YYNGEE. The chain's CDR3 is CASSVHDDRVYEQYF. DNA of the CDR3: TGTGCCAGCAGCGTACATGATGATCGGGTCTACGAGCAGTACTTC.

The rearrangement links TRBV6-5 to TRBJ2-2; TRBD2 agrees at 8 bases. The CDR3 has 14 amino acids. With V trimmed by 7 bases and J by 8 bases, 9 bases remained unmatched. CDR1 is MNHEY and CDR2 is SVGAGI in the germline V gene. The CDR3 loop is CASNREGLAGELFF. In DNA, the CDR3 is TGTGCCAGCAACCGGGAGGGCCTGGCGGGGGAGCTGTTTTTT.

The chain couples TRBV6-5 to TRBJ1-2; TRBD1 aligns across 9 bases. J was trimmed by 8 bases and V by 6 bases; bases with no gene match: 7. This CDR3 is built from 13 residues. Per the germline V gene, CDR1 is MNHEY and CDR2 is SVGAGI. The CDR3 is CASSRTGGAGYTF. The CDR3 DNA sequence: TGTGCCAGCAGCCGAACAGGGGGCGCGGGCTACACCTTC.

The chain uses TRBV12-5 and TRBJ1-5; D unclear. V was shortened by 1 base and J by 5 bases, with 9 bases between the two germline ends. CDR1 is LGHNT, CDR2 FRNRAP, per germline. This CDR3 is 14 amino acids long. The CDR3 spells CASGLAGMYQPQHF. The CDR3 coding sequence is TGTGCTAGTGGTTTGGCGGGGATGTATCAGCCCCAGCATTTT.

The chain combines TRBV5-4 with TRBJ2-3; 12 positions match TRBD2. The CDR3 extends over 14 amino acids. The germline V gene encodes CDR1 SGHNT and CDR2 YYREEE (reference sequence). The V segment lost 4 bases and the J segment 6 bases; nucleotides outside the gene matches: 3. DNA for the CDR3: TGTGCCAGCAGCCGACTAGCGGGAGACGATACGCAGTATTTT. This gives the protein CASSRLAGDDTQYF.

The chain recombines TRBV2 with TRBJ1-1, with D possibly TRBD1 on 6 matching bases. The germline V gene has CDR1 SNHLY and CDR2 FYNNEI. The CDR3 consists of 14 residues. V was cut by 7 bases and J by 0 bases, with 12 bases left in between. DNA of the CDR3: TGTGCCAGCATAGGGGGAGGGGTGAACACTGAAGCTTTCTTT. Its protein product is CASIGGGVNTEAFF.

The gene calls are TRBV6-2 or TRBV6-3 and TRBJ1-1; TRBD1 might be the D (5 bases). The germline V gene encodes CDR1 MNHEY and CDR2 SVGEGT. Trimming stripped 5 bases from V and 0 bases from J, with 13 bases between. The CDR3 consists of 15 residues. The CDR3 reads CASSPEQVMNTEAFF. In DNA, the CDR3 is TGTGCCAGCAGTCCCGAACAGGTCATGAACACTGAAGCTTTCTTT.

The chain has TRBV5-1 and TRBJ2-1, with D possibly being TRBD2 (7 bases). Germline V gene sequence: CDR1 SGHRS, CDR2 YFSETQ. CDR3 length equals 15 residues. V lost 7 bases to trimming and J lost 2 bases, with 16 bases between them. Here the CDR3 DNA reads TGCGCCAGCGGACTAGGGGGGGCTACCTACAATGAGCAGTTCTTC. Protein product: CASGLGGATYNEQFF.

The V gene is TRBV5-1, the J gene TRBJ1-4; D unresolved. Between the trimmed V and J ends, which lost 0 bases and 3 bases, there was a span of 9 bases. The CDR3 loop spans 15 amino acids. Germline V lookup: CDR1 SGHRS, CDR2 YFSETQ. The CDR3 sequence: CASSLGEYPNEKLFF. The CDR3 bases are TGCGCCAGCAGCTTGGGGGAGTATCCTAATGAAAAACTGTTTTTT.

The chain has TRBV15 and TRBJ1-5; tentatively, D is TRBD1 (6 bases). The ends were cut back, 3 bases at V and 4 bases at J, with 13 bases in the middle. Germline loops: CDR1 LNHNV, CDR2 YYDKDF (reference sequence). This CDR3 is built from 15 residues. The CDR3 DNA follows: TGTGCCACCAGCAGCCGGACAGTCCCGAATCAGCCCCAGCATTTT. It is translated as CATSSRTVPNQPQHF.

V and J are TRBV2 and TRBJ1-4; 7 bases are shared with TRBD1. The germline CDR1 and CDR2 sequences are SNHLY and FYNNEI. With 7 bases clipped from V and 8 bases from J, the junction kept 10 bases outside the gene matches. This CDR3 spans 14 amino acids. CDR3 loop: CASMSGDRYEKLFF. DNA of the CDR3: TGTGCCAGCATGAGTGGGGACAGATACGAAAAACTGTTTTTT.

The chain is built from TRBV7-9 and TRBJ1-1, with D unclear. Germline V gene data show CDR1 as SEHNR and CDR2 as FQNEAQ (reference sequence). Trimming pared 3 bases from V and 9 bases from J, leaving 17 bases between. The CDR3 is made up of 14 amino acids. The CDR3 sequence is CASSFHSTIDQAFF. Here the CDR3 DNA reads TGTGCCAGCAGCTTCCACAGCACAATTGACCAAGCTTTCTTT.